The 6 T cell receptor beta chains below come from one sample, sequenced in a study of early T cells in non-severe SARS-CoV-2 infection. From the 5' RACE reads, TCRdb called clonotypes with MiXCR, one entry per CDR3 protein. Of tens of thousands of distinct CDR3 sequences in the sample, approximately 8% were seen once. Sequenced here: whole blood, sampled at baseline. These receptors were collected from an adult who was a healthcare worker with PCR-confirmed SARS-CoV-2 infection or an uninfected control (not recorded which).

This clonotype occurred a few times. The V gene is TRBV9, the J gene TRBJ1-4; TRBD1 might be the D (5 bases). V lost 4 bases and J lost 7, with 17 bases in between. This CDR3 contains 15 residues. CDR1 and CDR2 from the germline V gene are SGDLS and YYNGEE. The CDR3 protein is CASSLRTTLGEKLFF. DNA for the CDR3: TGTGCCAGCAGCCTCAGGACAACCTTGGGTGAAAAACTGTTTTTT.

The chain employs TRBV5-4 and TRBJ2-7, with D perhaps given as TRBD1 or TRBD2 (5 bases each). The CDR3 is 16 amino acids. CDR1 SGHNT and CDR2 YYREEE come from the germline V gene (reference sequence). V was shortened by 6 bases and J by 7 bases, with 26 bases between the two germline ends. CDR3: CASTPGWGFGAEEQYF. For the CDR3, the DNA is TGTGCCAGCACCCCCGGGTGGGGGTTCGGGGCTGAGGAGCAGTACTTC.

This clonotype was found many times. The rearrangement joins TRBV7-8 to TRBJ1-5, with D hard to call. The CDR3 loop spans 13 amino acids. Trimming removed 5 bases at V and 7 bases at J, with 12 bases between. CDR1 is SGHVS, CDR2 FQNEAQ, per germline. The CDR3 spells CASSPRTGQPQHF. DNA of the CDR3: TGTGCCAGCAGCCCCCGTACGGGCCAGCCCCAGCATTTT.

This clonotype occurred many times. The chain has TRBV29-1 and TRBJ1-2; unclear D gene. Germline V CDR1 and CDR2: SQVTM, ANQGSEA. The V end lost 4 bases, the J end lost 8 bases, and 5 bases lay between the germline ends. The CDR3 is 9 amino acids. Written as DNA, the CDR3 is TGCAGCGTTGCCCAAGGCTACACCTTC. This encodes CSVAQGYTF.

The chain employs TRBV12-3 or TRBV12-4 and TRBJ2-2; 8 nucleotides match TRBD1. V was clipped by 6 bases and J by 7 bases; unmatched bases: 10. This CDR3 comprises 15 residues. The CDR3: CASRKAGQGIGELFF. The CDR3 DNA is TGTGCCAGCAGAAAAGCCGGACAGGGTATCGGGGAGCTGTTTTTT.

This clonotype was seen only a few times. This chain connects TRBV4-1 to TRBJ1-5; a weak D match, TRBD1 (5 bases). Trimming took off 2 bases at V and 6 bases at J, with 11 bases between the two ends. Germline CDR1 MGHRA, CDR2 YSYEKL. CDR3 size: 14 residues. CDR3 sequence: CASSQTGPFQPQHF. As DNA, the CDR3 is TGCGCCAGCAGCCAAACGGGACCTTTTCAGCCCCAGCATTTT.